One and the same sample provided the 30 T cell receptor beta chains below, sequenced in a study of Ad26.COV2.S vaccination and SARS-CoV-2 variants. TCRdb's table, derived via immunoSEQ multiplex PCR, lists solely in-frame clones and lacks some. This sample has 300,000 to 400,000 clones, with 70% to 90% found just once. Treatment described: some 20 received Ad26.COV2.S at low or high dose, single or two shots; five or six received placebo; per-sample allocation not given. The study sampled participants on day 63 after the first vaccine or placebo injection. The sequences come from peripheral blood, collected in a trial of Ad26.COV2.S vaccine versus placebo. The receptors shown here come from a person between 18 and 65 years old who received the Ad26.COV2.S COVID-19 vaccine or a placebo.

The V call is TRBV7-9, the J call TRBJ2-3; no definite D call. Germline lookup yields CDR1 SEHNR and CDR2 FQNEAQ (reference sequence). The CDR3 loop spans 11 amino acids. V was trimmed by 5 bases and J by 13 bases, leaving 13 bases between them. The CDR3 loop reads CASSQGSVEYF. The CDR3 DNA follows: TGTGCCAGCAGCCAAGGCAGTGTCGAGTATTTT. Together with reference TRBV7-9 and TRBJ2-3, the CDR3 gives the full variable domain: DTGVSQNPRHKITKRGQNVTFRCDPISEHNRLYWYRQTLGQGPEFLTYFQNEAQLEKSRLLSDRFSAERPKGSFSTLEIQRTEQGDSAMYLCASSQGSVEYFGPGTRLTVL.

The J gene is TRBJ2-7, the V gene TRBV15; tentative D call: TRBD1 (6 bases). V was shortened by 5 bases and J by 7 bases, with 15 bases between the two germline ends. This CDR3 is built from 13 residues. In germline, CDR1 is LNHNV, CDR2 YYDKDF (reference sequence). The CDR3 nucleotides are TGTGCCACCAGCCCCCACCGAGGACAGGAGCAGTACTTC. It translates to CATSPHRGQEQYF.

V and J are TRBV6-1 and TRBJ1-6; 7 bases line up with TRBD1. With 2 bases clipped from V and 5 bases from J, the junction kept 6 bases outside the gene matches. The germline V gene has CDR1 MNHNS and CDR2 SASEGT. The CDR3 covers 16 residues. The chain's CDR3 is CASSEKQGNHNSPLHF. CDR3 nucleotide sequence: TGTGCCAGCAGTGAAAAACAGGGGAATCATAATTCACCCCTCCACTTT.

This sequence joins TRBV7-8 and TRBJ2-7; 7 bases match TRBD2. Germline-derived CDR1 and CDR2 are SGHVS and FQNEAQ. Losses at the gene ends were 5 bases for V and 3 bases for J; bases not matched to a gene: 10. The CDR3 is 15 amino acids. CDR3 in DNA: TGTGCCAGCAGCCTCCTGGCGGGAGTAGGCTACGAGCAGTACTTC. Its protein is CASSLLAGVGYEQYF.

The genes are TRBV7-8 and TRBJ2-1; a weak D match, TRBD2 (5 bases). V gave up 4 bases and J gave up 0 bases, with 10 bases separating them. The CDR3 has 15 amino acids. Germline V gene data show CDR1 as SGHVS and CDR2 as FQNEAQ. CDR3 coding DNA: TGTGCCAGCAGCTCCGGACTGGGCTCCTACAATGAGCAGTTCTTC. Encoded protein: CASSSGLGSYNEQFF.

The chain uses TRBV19 and TRBJ2-2; D perhaps matches TRBD2 (5 bases). Deletions cut 8 bases from V and 8 bases from J, with 12 bases between. The CDR3 covers 12 residues. Germline lookup yields CDR1 LNHDA and CDR2 SQIVND (reference sequence). The CDR3 nucleotides read TGTGCCAGTGCAGCGGCGTCTGGGGAGCTGTTTTTT. Protein: CASAAASGELFF.

This clone has just one count. V gene TRBV4-3 combines with J gene TRBJ1-1, with TRBD1 as a possible D gene (6 bases). V dropped 1 base and J dropped 1 base, with 10 bases sitting between them. The germline gives CDR1 LGHNA, CDR2 YSLEER. This CDR3 region has 15 residues. CDR3 loop: CASSQVPQGNTEAFF. The CDR3 bases are TGCGCCAGCAGCCAAGTACCACAGGGGAACACTGAAGCTTTCTTT.

This clone came up a few times. J is TRBJ1-4 and V is TRBV2, with a tentative D call TRBD1 (5 bases). Trimming pared 7 bases from V and 0 bases from J, leaving 9 bases between. Germline CDR1 SNHLY, CDR2 FYNNEI. CDR3 size: 14 residues. Here the CDR3 DNA reads TGTGCCAGCAAGGTGACAGCAACTAATGAAAAACTGTTTTTT. Amino acid sequence: CASKVTATNEKLFF.

The chain couples TRBV2 to TRBJ2-3; D ambiguous. The CDR3 spans 16 residues. The ends were cut back, 2 bases at V and 1 base at J, with 13 bases in the middle. Germline V gives CDR1 SNHLY, CDR2 FYNNEI. CDR3 region: CASSERARLGTDTQYF. The CDR3 DNA sequence: TGTGCCAGCAGTGAACGGGCCCGCCTAGGCACAGATACGCAGTATTTT.

Of note for this clone: Other DNA sequences within the sample encode an identical CDR3. The CDR3 nucleotides read TGTGCCAGCAGCAGACAGGGGTACGAGCAGTACTTC. Protein product: CASSRQGYEQYF. The V gene is TRBV11-2, the J gene TRBJ2-7; TRBD1 agrees at 8 bases. V lost 5 bases, J lost 4 bases, and 1 base stayed unmatched. Germline-derived CDR1 and CDR2 are SGHAT and FQNNGV. This CDR3 region has 12 residues.

The J gene is TRBJ1-1, the V gene TRBV3-1 (or the pseudogene TRBV3-2); D gene ambiguous. CDR3 size: 12 residues. Germline V CDR1 and CDR2: LGHDT, YNNKEL (reference sequence). The V gene lost 3 bases and the J gene lost 5 bases, with 7 bases spanning the gap. CDR3 in DNA: TGTGCCAGCAGCCAGGGAACTACTGAAGCTTTCTTT. Protein: CASSQGTTEAFF.

The chain couples TRBV3-1 (or the pseudogene TRBV3-2) to TRBJ2-5; 9 bases are shared with TRBD2. Germline V lookup: CDR1 LGHDT, CDR2 YNNKEL (reference sequence). The V gene end was trimmed by 0 bases and the J gene end by 4 bases; junction bases not matched to a gene: 9. The CDR3 runs 17 residues. DNA for the CDR3: TGTGCCAGCAGCCAAGATTGGTCTAGCGGGGTAGGAGAGACCCAGTACTTC. Its protein is CASSQDWSSGVGETQYF.

The chain joins TRBV5-1 to TRBJ1-4; 8 positions match TRBD1. This CDR3 is 16 amino acids long. CDR1 and CDR2 (germline): SGHRS, YFSETQ. V trimming: 5 bases; J trimming: 8 bases; junction bases outside the gene matches: 14. The DNA of the CDR3 is TGCGCCAGCAGAGTCGGCCAGGGGGCAAGTAGGGAAAAACTGTTTTTT. Its protein is CASRVGQGASREKLFF.

J is TRBJ1-5 and V is TRBV10-2; 8 nucleotides line up with TRBD1. Germline V gene lookup returns CDR1 WSHSY and CDR2 SAAADI. This CDR3 comprises 13 residues. The ends lost 5 bases at V and 5 bases at J; junction bases unmatched: 2. The CDR3, as DNA: TGCGCCAGCAGTACACAGGGGGATCAGCCCCAGCATTTT. Its translation: CASSTQGDQPQHF.

The genes are TRBV12-3 or TRBV12-4 and TRBJ2-1, with no clear D. CDR3 size: 13 residues. The V end lost 6 bases, the J end lost 5 bases, and 11 bases lay between the germline ends. CDR3 protein: CASSHFKDNEQFF. CDR3 in DNA: TGTGCCAGCAGCCATTTCAAGGACAATGAGCAGTTCTTC.

The chain carries TRBV5-1 and TRBJ2-1; the match to TRBD1 covers 11 bases. Germline values: CDR1 SGHRS, CDR2 YFSETQ. The CDR3 is 15 amino acids. V was pared by 4 bases and J by 5 bases, with 5 bases of the junction left unmatched. The CDR3 bases are TGCGCCAGCAGCCCTGGACAGGGGGCCAACAATGAGCAGTTCTTC. It translates to CASSPGQGANNEQFF.

This chain links TRBV5-1 with TRBJ2-3; 12 positions agree with TRBD1. The CDR3 is 15 residues long. Germline-derived CDR1 and CDR2 are SGHRS and YFSETQ. The ends lost 4 bases at V and 4 bases at J; junction bases unmatched: 4. The DNA of the CDR3 is TGCGCCAGCAGCCGCGGGACAGGGGGCCCAGATACGCAGTATTTT. As protein: CASSRGTGGPDTQYF.

This chain uses TRBV9 with TRBJ2-1; 11 bases map to TRBD2. V lost 2 bases to trimming and J lost 7 bases; unmatched junction nucleotides: 11. The CDR3 is made up of 17 amino acids. Per the germline V gene, CDR1 is SGDLS and CDR2 is YYNGEE. In DNA form, the CDR3 reads TGTGCCAGCAGCGTCCGTAGCGGGAGGGGTGTTGAAAATGAGCAGTTCTTC. Translated, it gives CASSVRSGRGVENEQFF.

The CDR3 is CASSLQLIATNEKLFF. DNA for the CDR3: TGTGCCAGCAGCTTGCAACTTATCGCAACTAATGAAAAACTGTTTTTT. The chain employs TRBV7-2 and TRBJ1-4; D not resolved. Germline CDR1 SGHTA, CDR2 FQGNSA. The length of the CDR3 is 16 residues. Deletions cut 3 bases from V and 0 bases from J, with 11 bases between.

The genes are TRBV19 and TRBJ2-7, with 7 bases identical to TRBD2. The CDR3 totals 14 residues. The V and J ends lost 5 bases and 4 bases, in that order; junction bases with no gene match: 8. Germline V gene lookup returns CDR1 LNHDA and CDR2 SQIVND (reference sequence). CDR3 sequence (DNA): TGTGCCAGTAGTGCCCGACTAGCACGGTACGAGCAGTACTTC. Its protein product is CASSARLARYEQYF.

The CDR3 DNA reads as TGTGCCAGCAGTTACTCGTCAGGGGCAGGCACAGATACGCAGTATTTT. It specifies CASSYSSGAGTDTQYF. V is TRBV6-5 and J is TRBJ2-3; D possibly corresponds to TRBD1 (6 bases). The CDR3 runs to 16 residues. Germline lookup yields CDR1 MNHEY and CDR2 SVGAGI. Trimming cost V 0 bases and J 1 base, with 11 bases left between them.

This clone is a singleton in its sample. This sequence joins TRBV6-6 and TRBJ1-6; 7 bases are shared with TRBD1. Germline lookup yields CDR1 MNHNY and CDR2 SVGAGI (reference sequence). After removal of 6 bases from V and 4 bases from J, the junction contained 9 bases not matched to a gene. This CDR3 region has 16 residues. CDR3 sequence reads: CASSPNRDRYNSPLHF. CDR3 coding DNA: TGTGCCAGCAGCCCAAACCGGGACAGATATAATTCACCCCTCCACTTT.

The chain recombines TRBV4-3 with TRBJ2-7; either TRBD1 or TRBD2 may fit D (6 bases each). Germline CDR1 LGHNA, CDR2 YSLEER. Trimming removed 1 base at V and 1 base at J, with 8 bases between. The CDR3 has 14 residues. Here the CDR3 reads CASSQGGGSYEQYF. In nucleotides, the CDR3 is TGCGCCAGCAGCCAAGGAGGGGGGTCCTACGAGCAGTACTTC.

The chain couples TRBV9 to TRBJ1-2; 9 positions match TRBD1. The germline V gene has CDR1 SGDLS and CDR2 YYNGEE. CDR3 length equals 16 residues. V lost 3 bases to trimming and J lost 0 bases; unmatched junction nucleotides: 6. CDR3 loop: CASSGFGQGTNYGYTF. DNA for the CDR3: TGTGCCAGCAGCGGCTTCGGACAGGGGACTAACTATGGCTACACCTTC.

The chain couples TRBV27 to TRBJ2-5, with D tentatively TRBD2 (5 bases). Germline V gives CDR1 MNHEY, CDR2 SMNVEV (reference sequence). The V end lost 2 bases, the J end lost 1 base, and 11 bases lay between the germline ends. The length of the CDR3 is 15 residues. The CDR3 nucleotides read TGTGCCAGCAGTTTAGGCAGCGGCAGCCAAGAGACCCAGTACTTC. Its protein is CASSLGSGSQETQYF.

This clone was counted once. The chain uses TRBV7-8 and TRBJ1-5; tentative D call: TRBD1 (6 bases). Germline loops: CDR1 SGHVS, CDR2 FQNEAQ. V dropped 2 bases and J dropped 4 bases, with 18 bases sitting between them. The CDR3 loop spans 17 amino acids. This chain's CDR3 is CASSLLSLKRGNQPQHF. The CDR3 bases are TGTGCCAGCAGCTTATTGTCTCTGAAAAGGGGGAATCAGCCCCAGCATTTT.

Details on this clone: The same CDR3 can be traced to other DNA sequences in this sample. V is TRBV11-2 and J is TRBJ1-1; D possibly corresponds to TRBD1 (5 bases). The CDR3 covers 13 residues. CDR1 and CDR2 (germline): SGHAT, FQNNGV. V was trimmed by 2 bases and J by 2 bases, leaving 6 bases between them. The CDR3 DNA reads TGTGCCAGCAGCTTACAGGGTAACACTGAAGCTTTCTTT. The encoded protein is CASSLQGNTEAFF.

V is TRBV7-8 and J is TRBJ1-1; D unresolved. This CDR3 region has 14 residues. The germline V gene encodes CDR1 SGHVS and CDR2 FQNEAQ. V lost 6 bases and J 3 bases, leaving 14 bases between the germline ends. The DNA of the CDR3 is TGTGCCAGCAGTGACTCAGAGAAACACACTGAAGCTTTCTTT. Protein: CASSDSEKHTEAFF.

The genes are TRBV7-9 and TRBJ2-5, with a tentative D call TRBD2 (5 bases). Per germline, CDR1 SEHNR and CDR2 FQNEAQ (reference sequence). The CDR3 is 15 residues long. Trimming stripped 3 bases from V and 5 bases from J, with 16 bases between. The CDR3 here is CASSFMTAGGETQYF. The DNA for the CDR3 is TGTGCCAGCAGCTTTATGACGGCGGGTGGGGAGACCCAGTACTTC.

The chain recombines TRBV4-3 with TRBJ2-1, with 11 bases matching TRBD2. The CDR3 consists of 17 residues. Germline assignment: CDR1 LGHNA and CDR2 YSLEER. V shed 0 bases and J 7 bases; nucleotides not matched to a gene: 8. DNA of the CDR3: TGCGCCAGCAGCCAAGATAGGGCTAGCGGGAGGTGGAATGAGCAGTTCTTC. It is translated as CASSQDRASGRWNEQFF.